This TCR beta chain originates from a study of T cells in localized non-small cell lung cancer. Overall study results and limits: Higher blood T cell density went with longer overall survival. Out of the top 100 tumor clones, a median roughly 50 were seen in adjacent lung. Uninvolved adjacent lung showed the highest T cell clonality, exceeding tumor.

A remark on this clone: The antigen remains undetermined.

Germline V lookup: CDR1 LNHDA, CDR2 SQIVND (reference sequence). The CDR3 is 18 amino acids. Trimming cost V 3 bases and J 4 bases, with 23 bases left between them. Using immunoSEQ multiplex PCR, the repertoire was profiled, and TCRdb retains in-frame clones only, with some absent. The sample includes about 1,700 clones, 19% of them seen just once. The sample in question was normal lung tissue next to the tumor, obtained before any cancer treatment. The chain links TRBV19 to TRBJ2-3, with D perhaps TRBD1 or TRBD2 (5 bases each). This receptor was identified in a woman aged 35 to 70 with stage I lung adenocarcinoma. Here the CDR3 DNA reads TGTGCCAGTAGTATTTTATTAGGGACGGCTCCCAGGTCAGATACGCAGTATTTT. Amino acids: CASSILLGTAPRSDTQYF.